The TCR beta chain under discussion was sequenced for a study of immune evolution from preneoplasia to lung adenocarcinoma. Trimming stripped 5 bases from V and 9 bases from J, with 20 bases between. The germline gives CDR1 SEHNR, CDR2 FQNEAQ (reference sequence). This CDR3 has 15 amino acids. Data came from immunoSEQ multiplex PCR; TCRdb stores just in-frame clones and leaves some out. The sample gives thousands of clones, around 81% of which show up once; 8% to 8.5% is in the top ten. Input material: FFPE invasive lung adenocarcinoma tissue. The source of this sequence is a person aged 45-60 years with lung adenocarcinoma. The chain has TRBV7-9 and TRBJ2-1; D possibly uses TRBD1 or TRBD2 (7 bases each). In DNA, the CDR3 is TGTGCCAGCAGCCCCTCAGGGGGGGTTAACGCTGAGCAGTTCTTC. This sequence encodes CASSPSGGVNAEQFF.